What follows are 10 T cell receptor beta chains derived from one specimen sequenced in a study of cytomegalovirus exposure and HLA in healthy donors. PCR used 60 Vbeta primers and 13 Jbeta primers. Produced via immunoSEQ multiplex PCR; TCRdb's table is partial and in-frame only. The sample carries some 38,000 clones, roughly 50% recorded once. The sample taken for sequencing was PBMCs. These TCRs come from a woman aged 40 to 49 in good health and CMV-seropositive.

This clone was observed a handful of times. The CDR3 loop is CSFYSRQGSYRYEQYF. CDR3 nucleotides: TGCAGCTTTTATTCAAGACAGGGCTCTTACCGGTACGAGCAGTACTTC. This chain connects TRBV29-1 to TRBJ2-7, with 7 nucleotides matching TRBD1. Germline CDR1 is SQVTM and CDR2 is ANQGSEA. V lost 8 bases and J lost 4; bases outside the gene matches: 20. The CDR3 is 16 amino acids.

The genes are TRBV6-6 and TRBJ1-3; 8 nucleotides line up with TRBD1. V dropped 8 bases and J dropped 4; count of bases not matched to a gene: 7. The CDR3 contains 14 residues. Germline V gives CDR1 MNHNY, CDR2 SVGAGI (reference sequence). Here the CDR3 DNA reads TGTGCCAGCGGACAGGGTGGACCGGGAAACACCATATATTTT. Its protein product is CASGQGGPGNTIYF.

This rearrangement joins TRBV6-1 to TRBJ1-2; 9 bases agree with TRBD1. Trimming removed 0 bases from V and 7 bases from J; junction bases left unmatched: 9. The CDR3 runs 16 residues. CDR1 and CDR2 from the germline V gene are MNHNS and SASEGT. CDR3 nucleotides: TGTGCCAGCAGTGAAGCCCCGGGACAGGGTAGAGGTGGCTACACCTTC. Residues: CASSEAPGQGRGGYTF.

This clone appeared a few times. This rearrangement joins TRBV5-4 to TRBJ2-5, with 7 bases lining up with TRBD2. This CDR3 spans 15 amino acids. Per germline, CDR1 SGHNT and CDR2 YYREEE (reference sequence). V gave up 1 base and J gave up 1 base; unmatched junction bases: 4. The CDR3 is CASSLSGASQETQYF. Written as DNA, the CDR3 is TGTGCCAGCAGCTTGAGCGGGGCGTCCCAAGAGACCCAGTACTTC.

This clone is medium-sized (0.01 to 0.1%) in the sample. The rearrangement links TRBV5-6 to TRBJ2-7, with D hard to call. The V end was cut by 0 bases, the J end by 2 bases, with 9 bases between. Per germline, CDR1 SGHDT and CDR2 YYEEEE. This CDR3 is built from 14 residues. CDR3 coding DNA: TGTGCCAGCAGCTTGGGTTCGTCTACCTACGAGCAGTACTTC. Its protein product is CASSLGSSTYEQYF.

In DNA form, the CDR3 reads TGCGCCAGCAGGTCGAGGACAGGGGAACAGGGCGAGCAGTACTTC. Protein: CASRSRTGEQGEQYF. This chain uses TRBV5-1 with TRBJ2-7, with TRBD1 matching 9 bases. The ends lost 5 bases at V and 6 bases at J; junction bases unmatched: 12. The CDR3 covers 15 residues. CDR1 and CDR2 from the germline V gene are SGHRS and YFSETQ.

The chain joins TRBV5-8 to TRBJ2-5, with D unresolved. This CDR3 is 13 amino acids long. Germline CDR1 is SGHTS and CDR2 is YDEGEE. V shed 0 bases and J shed 2 bases, with 5 bases lying between them. The CDR3 protein is CASSLEQQETQYF. DNA for the CDR3: TGTGCCAGCAGCTTGGAACAGCAAGAGACCCAGTACTTC.

The table lists this clone with a few counts. V gene TRBV6-5 combines with J gene TRBJ1-2; D possibly corresponds to TRBD1 (5 bases). Germline CDR1 and CDR2: MNHEY and SVGAGI. Trimming cost V 5 bases and J 1 base, with 8 bases left between them. The CDR3 is 13 amino acids. The CDR3: CASSADSNYGYTF. CDR3 DNA sequence: TGTGCCAGCAGTGCCGACAGTAACTATGGCTACACCTTC.

V is TRBV5-6 and J is TRBJ2-2, with TRBD1 as a possible D gene (6 bases). The V gene lost 4 bases and the J gene lost 5 bases, with 9 bases spanning the gap. This CDR3 spans 13 amino acids. Germline values: CDR1 SGHDT, CDR2 YYEEEE. CDR3 sequence reads: CASSVQGTGELFF. The DNA of the CDR3 is TGTGCCAGCAGCGTACAGGGTACCGGGGAGCTGTTTTTT.

This clone was seen once. The V and J genes are TRBV18 and TRBJ1-1; D unclear. The V end was cut by 3 bases, the J end by 5 bases, with 10 bases between. CDR1 KGHSH and CDR2 LQKENI come from the germline V gene. The CDR3 covers 13 residues. The CDR3 DNA is TGTGCCAGCTCACCGAGGGTGGGGACTGAAGCTTTCTTT. Amino acids: CASSPRVGTEAFF.